This record looks at one T cell receptor beta chain sequence and its context. What it recognizes is unknown. This entry belongs to a study of T cell responses to AZD1222 COVID-19 vaccine. Study context: Researchers grouped second doses given at about 4 or about 12 weeks into one pool. Broader study findings: With two AZD1222 doses given, Spike-specific TCR breadth and depth both rose. Nearly half of unique spike-specific TCRs reportedly avoided B.1.351 and B.1.1.7 mutated regions. Researchers took repertoire samples only after the peak T cell response had come.

The CDR3 totals 19 residues. Germline V gene sequence: CDR1 SNHLY, CDR2 FYNNEI. Trimming left V 4 bases short and J 0 bases short, with 19 bases between. Measured with immunoSEQ multiplex PCR; TCRdb has only the in-frame clones, and not every one. The table has under 200,000 clones, around nine tenths seen once. The sequence came from an adult in good health. V gene TRBV2 combines with J gene TRBJ2-6; maybe TRBD2 (6 bases). Specimen: peripheral blood, collected on day 0 of AZD1222 vaccination. The CDR3 nucleotides read TGTGCCAGCAGTGTGGGGGGAAATCTAGGTTTCTCTGGGGCCAACGTCCTGACTTTC. Its translation is CASSVGGNLGFSGANVLTF.